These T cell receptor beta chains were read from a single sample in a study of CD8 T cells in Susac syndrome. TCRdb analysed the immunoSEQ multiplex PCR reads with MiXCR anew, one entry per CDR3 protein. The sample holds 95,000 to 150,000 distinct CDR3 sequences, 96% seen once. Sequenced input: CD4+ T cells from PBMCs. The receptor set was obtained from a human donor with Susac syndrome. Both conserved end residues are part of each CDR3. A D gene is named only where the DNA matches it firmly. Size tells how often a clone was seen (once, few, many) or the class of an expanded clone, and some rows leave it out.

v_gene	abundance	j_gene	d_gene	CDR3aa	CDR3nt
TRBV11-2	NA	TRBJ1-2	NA	CASSLVSPNYGYTF	TGTGCCAGCAGCTTAGTTTCACCGAACTATGGCTACACCTTC
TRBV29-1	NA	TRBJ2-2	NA	CSVRGTSNTGELFF	TGCAGCGTTCGAGGTACCTCGAACACCGGGGAGCTGTTTTTT
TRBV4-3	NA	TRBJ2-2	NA	CASSQDQGQGELFF	TGCGCCAGCAGCCAAGATCAAGGACAGGGGGAGCTGTTTTTT
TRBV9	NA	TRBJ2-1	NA	CASSPSAFEQFF	TGTGCCAGCAGCCCCTCAGCTTTTGAGCAGTTCTTC
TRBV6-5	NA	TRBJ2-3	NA	CASSTRDTPGQYF	TGTGCCAGCAGTACCCGGGACACCCCAGGGCAGTATTTT
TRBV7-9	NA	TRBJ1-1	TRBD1	CASSLAGTGFGEAFF	TGTGCCAGCAGCTTAGCTGGGACAGGGTTTGGTGAAGCTTTCTTT
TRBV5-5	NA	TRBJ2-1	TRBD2	CASSRTSGEDNEQFF	TGTGCCAGCAGCCGGACTAGCGGGGAGGACAATGAGCAGTTCTTC
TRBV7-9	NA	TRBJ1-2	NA	CASSLQRASLDYGYTF	TGTGCCAGCAGCTTACAAAGGGCCAGCTTGGACTATGGCTACACCTTC
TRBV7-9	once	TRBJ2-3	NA	CASSFGPGGGTDTQYF	NA
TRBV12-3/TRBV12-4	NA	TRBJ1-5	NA	CASSFGDSNQPQHF	TGTGCCAGCAGTTTTGGGGATAGCAATCAGCCCCAGCATTTT
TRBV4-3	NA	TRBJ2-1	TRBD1	CASSQYSGAGGMNDEQFF	TGCGCCAGCAGCCAATATTCCGGGGCAGGGGGAATGAACGATGAGCAGTTCTTC
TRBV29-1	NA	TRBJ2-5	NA	CSVEKGGGETQYF	TGCAGCGTTGAAAAGGGAGGAGGCGAGACCCAGTACTTC
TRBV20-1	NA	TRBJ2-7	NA	CSARGARGVHSYEQYF	TGCAGTGCTAGAGGAGCGCGGGGTGTCCACTCCTACGAGCAGTACTTC
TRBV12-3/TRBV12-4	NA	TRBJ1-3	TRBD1	CASRTGHIFGDTIYF	TGTGCCAGCCGGACAGGGCACATTTTCGGAGACACCATATATTTT
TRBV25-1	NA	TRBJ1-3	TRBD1	CASSDPGTVGNTIYF	TGTGCCAGCAGTGATCCCGGGACAGTTGGAAACACCATATATTTT
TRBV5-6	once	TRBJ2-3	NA	CASSFRRPSTDTQYF	TGTGCCAGCAGCTTCCGGCGGCCTAGCACAGATACGCAGTATTTT
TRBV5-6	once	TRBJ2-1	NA	CATQGLDEQFF	TGTGCCACCCAAGGTCTAGATGAGCAGTTCTTC
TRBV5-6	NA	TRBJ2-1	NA	CASSPRVYNEQFF	TGTGCCAGCAGCCCCCGGGTATACAATGAGCAGTTCTTC
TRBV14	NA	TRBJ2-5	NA	CASSPGRKGGQETQYF	TGTGCCAGCAGCCCAGGGAGGAAAGGGGGACAAGAGACCCAGTACTTC
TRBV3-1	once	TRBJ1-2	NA	CASSPTRQQLNGYTF	TGTGCCAGCAGCCCCACGAGACAGCAGTTGAACGGCTACACCTTC
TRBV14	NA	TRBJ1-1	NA	CASSPFPEMNTEAFF	TGTGCCAGCAGCCCTTTCCCAGAGATGAACACTGAAGCTTTCTTT
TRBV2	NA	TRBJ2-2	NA	CASRFDRNTGELFF	TGTGCCAGCAGATTCGACAGAAACACCGGGGAGCTGTTTTTT
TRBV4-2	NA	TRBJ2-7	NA	CASSQDVRTDEQYF	TGTGCCAGCAGCCAAGATGTCCGGACGGACGAGCAGTACTTC
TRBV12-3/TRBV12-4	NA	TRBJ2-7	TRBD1	CASSGQGDYEQYF	TGTGCCAGCAGTGGACAGGGTGATTACGAGCAGTACTTC
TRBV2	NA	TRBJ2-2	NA	CASSEMVSLGELFF	TGTGCCAGCAGTGAAATGGTTAGCCTCGGGGAGCTGTTTTTT
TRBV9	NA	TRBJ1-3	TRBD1	CASSAGQGTGNTIYF	TGTGCCAGCAGCGCCGGACAGGGCACTGGAAACACCATATATTTT
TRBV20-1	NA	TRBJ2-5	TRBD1	CSASIRDRASETQYF	TGCAGTGCTTCAATCCGGGACAGGGCGTCCGAGACCCAGTACTTC
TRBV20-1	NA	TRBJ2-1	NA	CSAPGRISRDNEQFF	TGCAGTGCTCCGGGACGTATCTCCAGGGACAATGAGCAGTTCTTC
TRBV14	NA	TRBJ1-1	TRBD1	CASSQPGQELSAFF	TGTGCCAGCAGCCAACCGGGACAGGAACTGTCGGCTTTCTTT
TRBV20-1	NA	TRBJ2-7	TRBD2	CSARGASGPYEQYF	TGCAGTGCTAGAGGGGCTAGCGGACCCTACGAGCAGTACTTC
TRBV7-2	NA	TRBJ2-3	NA	CASSLAPGSGTDTQYF	TGTGCCAGCAGCTTAGCGCCGGGGAGTGGTACAGATACGCAGTATTTT
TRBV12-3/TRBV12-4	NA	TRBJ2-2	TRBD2	CASSLVRWSSGANTGELFF	TGTGCCAGCAGTTTAGTCAGGTGGAGTAGCGGGGCGAACACCGGGGAGCTGTTTTTT
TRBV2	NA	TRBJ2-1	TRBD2	CASGLASSYNEQFF	TGTGCCAGCGGACTAGCGAGCTCCTACAATGAGCAGTTCTTC
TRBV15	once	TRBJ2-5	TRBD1	CATSSWDGQDQETQYF	TGTGCCACCAGCTCTTGGGACGGACAGGACCAAGAGACCCAGTACTTC
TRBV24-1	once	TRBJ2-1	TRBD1	CATSGRDRVYNEQFF	TGTGCCACCAGTGGGCGGGACAGGGTCTACAATGAGCAGTTCTTC
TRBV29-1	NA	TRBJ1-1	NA	CSVLLFGKNTEAFF	TGCAGCGTTTTGCTCTTCGGAAAGAACACTGAAGCTTTCTTT
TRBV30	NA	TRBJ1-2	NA	CAWESGWDGYTF	TGTGCCTGGGAAAGTGGCTGGGATGGCTACACCTTC
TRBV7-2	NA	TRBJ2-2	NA	CASSPGQRELFF	TGTGCCAGCTCACCCGGGCAGCGGGAGCTGTTTTTT
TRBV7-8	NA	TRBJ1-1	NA	CASSLALIGSGNTEAFF	TGTGCCAGCAGCTTAGCGCTGATAGGGTCAGGGAACACTGAAGCTTTCTTT
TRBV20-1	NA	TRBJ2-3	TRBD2	CSARDGGGRLPTQYF	TGCAGTGCTAGAGATGGGGGCGGGAGGCTCCCAACGCAGTATTTT